This TCR beta chain was sequenced during a study of cytomegalovirus exposure and HLA in healthy donors. Points from the study as a whole: A later analysis reportedly found that, within productive TCRs, an Asian-associated ancestry cluster had fewer N-insertions than the mean observed across the approximately 700 donors.

Remarks on this clone: No antigen is known for it.

This CDR3 has 12 residues. Trimming pared 6 bases from V and 0 bases from J, leaving 7 bases between. The germline gives CDR1 SQVTM, CDR2 ANQGSEA. Vbeta (60) and Jbeta (13) primers were used in the PCR. Sequencing was performed with immunoSEQ multiplex PCR; in TCRdb, only in-frame clones are kept and a portion is missing. This sample has tens of thousands of clones; approximately 84% occur once, and the top ten carry roughly 2%. The rearrangement uses TRBV29-1 and TRBJ2-3; D may be TRBD1 (6 bases). The specimen sequenced was PBMCs. The sequence derives from a man between 18 and 35 years old in good health and CMV-seronegative. The CDR3 here is CSVDSSTDTQYF. The CDR3 DNA sequence: TGCAGCGTGGACAGTAGCACAGATACGCAGTATTTT.